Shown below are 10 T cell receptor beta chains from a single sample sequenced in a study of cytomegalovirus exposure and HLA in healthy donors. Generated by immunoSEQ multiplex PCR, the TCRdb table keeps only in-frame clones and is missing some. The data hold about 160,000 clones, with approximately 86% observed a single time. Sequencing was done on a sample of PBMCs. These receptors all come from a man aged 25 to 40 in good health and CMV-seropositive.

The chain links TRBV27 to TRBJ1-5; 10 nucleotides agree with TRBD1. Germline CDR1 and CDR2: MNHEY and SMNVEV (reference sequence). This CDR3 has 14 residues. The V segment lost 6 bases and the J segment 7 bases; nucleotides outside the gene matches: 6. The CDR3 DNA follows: TGTGCCAGCAGCCCCGGGACAGGGGAACAGCCCCAGCATTTT. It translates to CASSPGTGEQPQHF.

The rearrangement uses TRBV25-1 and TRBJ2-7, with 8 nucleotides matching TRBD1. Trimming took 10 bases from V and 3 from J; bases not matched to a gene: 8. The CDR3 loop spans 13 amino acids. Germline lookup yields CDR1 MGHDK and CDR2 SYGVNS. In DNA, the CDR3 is TGTGCCACGCAGAGAGGACAGGGCTACGAGCAGTACTTC. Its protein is CATQRGQGYEQYF.

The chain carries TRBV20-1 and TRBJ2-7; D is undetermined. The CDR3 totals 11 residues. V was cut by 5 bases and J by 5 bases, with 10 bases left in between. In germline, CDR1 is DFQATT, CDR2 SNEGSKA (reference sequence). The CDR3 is CSASLIDEQYF. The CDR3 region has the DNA TGCAGTGCTTCCCTAATCGACGAGCAGTACTTC.

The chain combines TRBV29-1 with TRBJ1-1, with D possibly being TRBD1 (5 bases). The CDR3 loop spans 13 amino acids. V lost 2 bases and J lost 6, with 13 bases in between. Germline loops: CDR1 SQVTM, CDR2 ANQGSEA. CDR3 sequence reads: CSVELGRVSEAFF. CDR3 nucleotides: TGCAGCGTTGAACTAGGCAGGGTTTCTGAAGCTTTCTTT.

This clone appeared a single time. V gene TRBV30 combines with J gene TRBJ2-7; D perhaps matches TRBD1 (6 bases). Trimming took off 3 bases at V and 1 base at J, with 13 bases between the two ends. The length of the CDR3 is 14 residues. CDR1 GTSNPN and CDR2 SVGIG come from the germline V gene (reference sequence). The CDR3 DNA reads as TGTGCCTGGAGCCGGGACACCTATTCCTACGAGCAGTACTTC. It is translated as CAWSRDTYSYEQYF.

The CDR3 sequence: CASSRTGENTEAFF. The DNA for the CDR3 is TGCGCCAGCAGTAGGACAGGGGAGAACACTGAAGCTTTCTTT. The chain recombines TRBV10-2 with TRBJ1-1, with TRBD1 matching 9 bases. This CDR3 is built from 14 residues. The germline V gene has CDR1 WSHSY and CDR2 SAAADI. Unmatched junction bases numbered 2, after V lost 5 bases and J lost 1 base.

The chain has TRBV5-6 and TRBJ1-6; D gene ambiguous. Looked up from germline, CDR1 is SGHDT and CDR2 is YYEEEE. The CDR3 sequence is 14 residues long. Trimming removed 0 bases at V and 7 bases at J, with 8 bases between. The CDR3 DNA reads TGTGCCAGCAGCTTGGGACTGATAAATTCACCCCTCCACTTT. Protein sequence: CASSLGLINSPLHF.

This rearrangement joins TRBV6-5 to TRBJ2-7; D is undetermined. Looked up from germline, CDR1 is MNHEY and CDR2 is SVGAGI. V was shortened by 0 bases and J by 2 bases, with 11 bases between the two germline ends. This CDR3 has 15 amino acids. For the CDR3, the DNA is TGTGCCAGCAGTTACTCCCCCACAGCTACCTACGAGCAGTACTTC. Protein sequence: CASSYSPTATYEQYF.

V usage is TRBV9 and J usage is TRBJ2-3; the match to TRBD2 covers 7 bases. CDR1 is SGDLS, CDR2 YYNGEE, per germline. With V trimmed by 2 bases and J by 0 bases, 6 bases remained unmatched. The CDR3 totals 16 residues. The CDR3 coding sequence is TGTGCCAGCAGCGTTTGGGCGGGGGTAAGCACAGATACGCAGTATTTT. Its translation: CASSVWAGVSTDTQYF. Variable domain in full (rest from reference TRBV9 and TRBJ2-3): DSGVTQTPKHLITATGQRVTLRCSPRSGDLSVYWYQQSLDQGLQFLIQYYNGEERAKGNILERFSAQQFPDLHSELNLSSLELGDSALYFCASSVWAGVSTDTQYFGPGTRLTVL.

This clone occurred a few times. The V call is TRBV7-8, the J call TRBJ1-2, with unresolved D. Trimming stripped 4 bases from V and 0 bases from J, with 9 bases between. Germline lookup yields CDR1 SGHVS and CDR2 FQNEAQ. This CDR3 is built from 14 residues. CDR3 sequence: CASSSGAANYGYTF. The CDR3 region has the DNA TGTGCCAGCAGCTCAGGTGCTGCTAACTATGGCTACACCTTC.